The 21 T cell receptor beta chains reported below all come from one sample, sequenced in a study of identical twins. One entry per CDR3 protein results from TCRdb running MiXCR on the 5' RACE reads. The data contain 400,000 to 600,000 distinct CDR3 sequences, approximately 20% of them singletons. This same sample was also taken into another study, of yellow fever vaccine responses in identical twins.

The sample consisted of CD4+ T cells sorted from blood. Receptors were obtained from a woman under 30 in good health.

The V gene is TRBV5-1, the J gene TRBJ2-1; TRBD2 matches 8 bases. The germline V gene encodes CDR1 SGHRS and CDR2 YFSETQ. The CDR3 has 15 residues. V dropped 2 bases and J dropped 3; count of bases not matched to a gene: 4. DNA for the CDR3: TGCGCCAGCAGCTTTAGCGGGGAACTCTACAATGAGCAGTTCTTC. It specifies CASSFSGELYNEQFF.

V and J are TRBV12-3 or TRBV12-4 and TRBJ2-1; TRBD2 matches at 13 bases. The V gene end was trimmed by 6 bases and the J gene end by 8 bases; junction bases not matched to a gene: 13. CDR3 length: 17 amino acids. The CDR3 region is CASSPMLLAGGLYEQFF. The CDR3 DNA sequence: TGTGCCAGCAGCCCAATGCTACTAGCGGGGGGGCTCTATGAGCAGTTCTTC.

This clonotype was found many times. This chain connects TRBV27 to TRBJ2-1, with 9 bases fitting TRBD2. This CDR3 is built from 16 residues. V dropped 5 bases and J dropped 8; count of bases not matched to a gene: 13. Germline CDR1 MNHEY, CDR2 SMNVEV (reference sequence). In nucleotides, the CDR3 is TGTGCCAGCAGTCGTCGCCCGGGACTAGCTTCCTATGAGCAGTTCTTC. It encodes CASSRRPGLASYEQFF.

This clonotype was seen more than once but under ten times. The chain is built from TRBV12-3 or TRBV12-4 and TRBJ2-7; the match to TRBD1 covers 9 bases. The trim removed 6 bases at V and 4 bases at J, leaving 13 bases unmatched. The CDR3 loop spans 16 amino acids. Here the CDR3 reads CASSPSGQGRRYEQYF. CDR3 in DNA: TGTGCCAGCAGCCCGTCGGGACAGGGTAGAAGATACGAGCAGTACTTC.

This clonotype was observed a few times. The V and J genes are TRBV6-2 or TRBV6-3 and TRBJ2-7; D is undetermined. V lost 0 bases to trimming and J lost 0 bases, with 6 bases between them. The germline V gene has CDR1 MNHEY and CDR2 SVGEGT. This CDR3 is built from 14 residues. Here the CDR3 DNA reads TGTGCCAGCAGTTACTCAACAAACTCCTACGAGCAGTACTTC. Its protein product is CASSYSTNSYEQYF.

A single count supports this clonotype. V is TRBV12-3 or TRBV12-4 and J is TRBJ1-6, with 7 bases fitting TRBD1. The CDR3 runs to 14 residues. J was trimmed by 10 bases and V by 1 base; bases with no gene match: 4. The CDR3 DNA reads TGTGCCAGCAGTTTAGGCTACAGGGGATCACCCCTCCACTTT. Translating gives CASSLGYRGSPLHF.

The chain combines TRBV7-8 with TRBJ1-4, with no clear D. V dropped 4 bases and J dropped 4 bases, with 7 bases sitting between them. The germline V gene encodes CDR1 SGHVS and CDR2 FQNEAQ. The CDR3 is made up of 13 amino acids. The CDR3 protein is CASSYGINEKLFF. In DNA, the CDR3 is TGTGCCAGCAGCTACGGCATTAATGAAAAACTGTTTTTT. The full variable domain, its missing parts supplied by reference TRBV7-8 and TRBJ1-4, is GAGVSQSPRYKVAKRGQDVALRCDPISGHVSLFWYQQALGQGPEFLTYFQNEAQLDKSGLPSDRFFAERPEGSVSTLKIQRTQQEDSAVYLCASSYGINEKLFFGSGTQLSVL.

This clonotype was seen only a few times. The rearrangement links TRBV28 to TRBJ1-1; D uncertain. The V end was cut by 5 bases, the J end by 3 bases, with 16 bases between. The germline CDR1 and CDR2 sequences are MDHEN and SYDVKM. The length of the CDR3 is 15 residues. The CDR3 is CASSPQSRQDTEAFF. The CDR3 region has the DNA TGTGCCAGCAGTCCTCAATCCCGGCAGGACACTGAAGCTTTCTTT.

The table lists this clonotype with a few counts. J is TRBJ1-1 and V is TRBV27; the match to TRBD1 covers 10 bases. With 7 bases clipped from V and 11 bases from J, the junction kept 13 bases outside the gene matches. The CDR3 runs 14 residues. The germline V gene encodes CDR1 MNHEY and CDR2 SMNVEV (reference sequence). The CDR3 sequence is CASKKTGGVFDAFF. CDR3 DNA sequence: TGTGCCAGCAAGAAGACAGGGGGCGTTTTCGATGCTTTCTTT.

The chain recombines TRBV24-1 with TRBJ2-1; the match to TRBD2 covers 10 bases. Per germline, CDR1 KGHDR and CDR2 SFDVKD. The length of the CDR3 is 16 residues. V was clipped by 2 bases and J by 6 bases; unmatched bases: 6. CDR3 region: CATSDSSGRGANEQFF. The CDR3 DNA reads as TGTGCCACCAGTGATTCTAGCGGGAGAGGGGCCAATGAGCAGTTCTTC.

The chain couples TRBV6-5 to TRBJ2-1; possibly TRBD1 for D (6 bases). Trimming shortened V by 4 bases and J by 8 bases, and 15 bases separated the two germline ends. CDR1 and CDR2 (germline): MNHEY, SVGAGI. The CDR3 is 14 amino acids. CDR3 nucleotide sequence: TGTGCCAGCAGTTCCCCAGGGGTGCCCCATGAGCAGTTCTTC. This encodes CASSSPGVPHEQFF.

The chain couples TRBV5-1 to TRBJ2-3; D is uncertain. Trimming removed 6 bases from V and 0 bases from J, with 14 bases in between. Germline V gene data show CDR1 as SGHRS and CDR2 as YFSETQ. The CDR3 totals 15 residues. The CDR3 loop reads CASTEQALSTDTQYF. The DNA of the CDR3 is TGCGCCAGCACCGAACAAGCCCTCAGCACAGATACGCAGTATTTT.

This clonotype showed up just a few times. The chain uses TRBV18 and TRBJ1-3; D gene ambiguous. Trimming cost V 3 bases and J 0 bases, with 12 bases left between them. CDR1 is KGHSH and CDR2 is LQKENI in the germline V gene. The length of the CDR3 is 16 residues. DNA for the CDR3: TGTGCCAGCTCACCCCGCCCAGCTAGCTCTGGAAACACCATATATTTT. Translating gives CASSPRPASSGNTIYF.

The chain carries TRBV4-2 and TRBJ2-7; D not resolved. CDR1 is LGHNA, CDR2 YNFKEQ, per germline. Trimming left V 1 base short and J 3 bases short, with 10 bases between. This CDR3 has 14 residues. This chain's CDR3 is CASSQVDSVYEQYF. The CDR3 DNA reads as TGTGCCAGCAGCCAAGTTGACTCCGTCTACGAGCAGTACTTC.

This clonotype was counted a few times. The J gene is TRBJ2-7, the V gene TRBV5-6, with 8 bases matching TRBD1. The J segment lost 5 bases and the V segment lost 0 bases, leaving 7 bases of the junction unmatched. In germline, CDR1 is SGHDT, CDR2 YYEEEE. The CDR3 length is 15 residues. The CDR3 DNA sequence: TGTGCCAGCAGCTTGGTCGGCAGGGGGCTTAACGAGCAGTACTTC. This translates into CASSLVGRGLNEQYF.

This chain uses TRBV29-1 with TRBJ2-3, with TRBD2 identical over 9 bases. Trimming at V came to 4 bases and at J to 6 bases, leaving 8 bases not matched to a gene. The CDR3 runs 14 residues. Per the germline V gene, CDR1 is SQVTM and CDR2 is ANQGSEA. CDR3 region: CSVGSSGSIDTQYF. CDR3 nucleotide sequence: TGCAGCGTTGGTAGTAGCGGGAGTATTGATACGCAGTATTTT.

This chain links TRBV12-3 or TRBV12-4 with TRBJ2-1, with TRBD1 as a possible D gene (5 bases). Trimming took off 6 bases at V and 5 bases at J, with 17 bases between the two ends. The CDR3 is made up of 15 amino acids. CDR3 loop: CASSIGPQGNNEQFF. CDR3 DNA sequence: TGTGCCAGCAGCATTGGGCCCCAGGGTAACAATGAGCAGTTCTTC.

This clonotype came up a few times. The V and J genes are TRBV7-3 and TRBJ2-2; D remains ambiguous. In germline, CDR1 is SGHTA, CDR2 FQGTGA. This CDR3 region has 13 residues. The germline V and J ends were trimmed by 1 base and 1 base, with 1 base remaining between them. The CDR3: CASSLKNTGELFF. The DNA for the CDR3 is TGTGCCAGCAGCTTAAAGAACACCGGGGAGCTGTTTTTT.

This sequence joins TRBV9 and TRBJ2-2; D ambiguous. Trimming cost V 0 bases and J 0 bases, with 9 bases left between them. Germline V gene sequence: CDR1 SGDLS, CDR2 YYNGEE. The CDR3 sequence is 16 residues long. The CDR3 DNA reads as TGTGCCAGCAGCGTAGTGCCGGACGCGAACACCGGGGAGCTGTTTTTT. It encodes CASSVVPDANTGELFF.

This clonotype was recorded a few times. This rearrangement joins TRBV20-1 to TRBJ2-5, with D perhaps matching TRBD1 (6 bases). Trimming stripped 0 bases from V and 3 bases from J, with 8 bases between. In germline, CDR1 is DFQATT, CDR2 SNEGSKA (reference sequence). The CDR3 sequence is 13 residues long. The CDR3 region is CSARESGEETQYF. Here the CDR3 DNA reads TGCAGTGCTAGAGAGTCAGGGGAAGAGACCCAGTACTTC.

This clonotype was counted between two and nine times. V and J are TRBV6-4 and TRBJ1-1; 7 bases align to TRBD1. V trimming: 4 bases; J trimming: 11 bases; junction bases outside the gene matches: 10. CDR1 and CDR2 from the germline V gene are MRHNA and SNTAGT. The CDR3 is 13 residues long. The CDR3 DNA reads as TGTGCCAGCAGTGGTGAAGGGGGCCAGGGGGCTTTCTTT. Translating it yields CASSGEGGQGAFF.